This TCR beta chain was identified during a study of shared clonotypes between healthy human individuals. About this clone itself: Its antigen is unidentified.

The repertoire was sequenced with immunoSEQ multiplex PCR; TCRdb's copy has only in-frame clones and lacks some. The sample lists 1.4 million to 1.5 million clones, 95% to 97% occurring once. Study observations and caveats: Although depth was large, rarefaction showed that sequencing of the sorted subsets was incomplete.

The CDR3 is made up of 13 amino acids. V lost 3 bases and J lost 7, with 10 bases in between. CDR1 is MDHEN, CDR2 SYDVKM, per germline. The sequenced material came from naive CD4+ T cells sorted from blood. Subset indicated: CD45RA+ positively selected. This receptor was identified in a man aged 25-45 years in good health. This chain connects TRBV28 to TRBJ2-1; D remains unclear. The CDR3 loop reads CASSLLLKNEQFF. In nucleotides, the CDR3 is TGTGCCAGCAGTTTGTTACTAAAGAATGAGCAGTTCTTC.